This T cell receptor beta chain was recovered during a study of blood T cell repertoires in COVID-19. The CDR3 spans 12 residues. V dropped 7 bases and J dropped 6; count of bases not matched to a gene: 3. Germline CDR1 reads MNHEY; CDR2 reads SVGAGI. Here immunoSEQ multiplex PCR was the method, and the copy in TCRdb shows in-frame clones only, minus some. The data hold around 380,000 clones, with 70% to 90% observed a single time. Sample: PBMCs or T cells enriched from blood (not recorded which). The sequence came from a young man who had recovered from COVID-19. The chain carries TRBV6-5 and TRBJ2-4; 7 bases agree with TRBD1. The CDR3 protein is CASNDRVNIQYF. CDR3 nucleotide sequence: TGTGCCAGCAACGACAGGGTAAACATTCAGTACTTC.